This is a list of T cell receptor beta chains from one sample in a study of regulatory T cells in long-lasting Graves disease. TCRdb re-analysed the multiplex PCR reads in MiXCR, keeping a single row per CDR3 protein. The sample gives approximately 400,000 distinct CDR3 sequences, 20% of which show up once; roughly 20% is in the top ten. The sequencing here drew on peripheral blood mononuclear cells (PBMCs), taken when the disease was refractory, from a patient treated with antithyroid drugs. Receptors originate from a female donor with Graves disease. Both conserved end residues are part of each CDR3. A D gene is named only where the DNA matches it firmly. Only part of the rows carry a size: once, few, many, or a class if the clone is expanded.

v_gene	abundance	d_gene	j_gene	CDR3aa	CDR3nt
TRBV6-1	few	NA	TRBJ1-1	CASSTPRGAPEAFF	TGTGCCAGCAGTACCCCCCGGGGGGCTCCTGAAGCTTTCTTT
TRBV5-6	few	NA	TRBJ2-5	CASSLATGGGQETQYF	TGTGCCAGCAGCTTGGCTACAGGGGGGGGCCAAGAGACCCAGTACTTC
TRBV10-1	NA	NA	TRBJ2-2	CASSEGWTGELFF	TGCGCCAGCAGTGAAGGGTGGACCGGGGAGCTGTTTTTT
TRBV7-2	NA	TRBD1	TRBJ2-5	CASSSLGNRGPIRETQYF	TGTGCCAGCAGCTCGCTCGGGAACAGGGGGCCAATTAGGGAGACCCAGTACTTC
TRBV28	many	NA	TRBJ1-5	CASSYSQNSNQPQHF	TGTGCCAGCAGTTACAGCCAAAATAGCAATCAGCCCCAGCATTTT
TRBV6-5	many	TRBD1	TRBJ1-6	CASSYRDRTSPLHF	TGTGCCAGCAGTTACCGGGACAGGACTTCACCCCTCCACTTT
TRBV20-1	NA	NA	TRBJ2-5	CSALRETQYF	TGCAGTGCCCTCAGGGAGACCCAGTACTTC
TRBV18	few	TRBD2	TRBJ2-2	CASSPRLAGVSGELFF	TGTGCCAGCTCACCACGCCTAGCGGGAGTGTCCGGGGAGCTGTTTTTT
TRBV4-3	few	TRBD1	TRBJ2-7	CASSQDPLGTGSEQYF	TGCGCCAGCAGCCAAGACCCGCTCGGGACAGGGAGCGAGCAGTACTTC
TRBV29-1	few	NA	TRBJ2-5	CSVEEPGAEETQYF	TGCAGCGTTGAAGAGCCGGGGGCCGAAGAGACCCAGTACTTC